This T cell receptor (beta chain) originates from a study of patients with pleural tuberculosis. This clonotype was recorded many times. V dropped 5 bases and J dropped 5 bases, with 3 bases sitting between them. Germline CDR1 is SNHLY and CDR2 is FYNNEI. This CDR3 spans 10 amino acids. TCRdb independently ran MiXCR on the reads; one entry per CDR3 protein. This repertoire shows around 50,000 distinct CDR3 sequences, less than 9.5% found once; its top ten account for around 15%. J is TRBJ2-5 and V is TRBV2; D uncertain. The TCR was taken from a human donor with pleural tuberculosis. This CDR3 reads CASSRETQYF. The CDR3 nucleotides read TGTGCCAGCAGTCGGGAGACCCAGTACTTC.